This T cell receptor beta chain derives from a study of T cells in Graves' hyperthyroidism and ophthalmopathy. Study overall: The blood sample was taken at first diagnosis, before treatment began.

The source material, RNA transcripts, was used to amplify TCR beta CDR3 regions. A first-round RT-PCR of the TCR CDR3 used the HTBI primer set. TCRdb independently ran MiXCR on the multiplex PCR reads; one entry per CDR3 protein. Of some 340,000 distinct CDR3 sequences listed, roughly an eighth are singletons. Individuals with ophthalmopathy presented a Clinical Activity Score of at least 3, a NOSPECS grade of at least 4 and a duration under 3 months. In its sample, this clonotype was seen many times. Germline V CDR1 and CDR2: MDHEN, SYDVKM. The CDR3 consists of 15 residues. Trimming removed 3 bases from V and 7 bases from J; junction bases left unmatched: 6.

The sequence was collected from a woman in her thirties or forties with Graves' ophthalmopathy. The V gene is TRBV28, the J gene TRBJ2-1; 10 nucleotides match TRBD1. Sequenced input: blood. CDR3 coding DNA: TGTGCCAGCAGTTTGACAGGGGGCGCGAAGAATGAGCAGTTCTTC. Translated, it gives CASSLTGGAKNEQFF.